The T cell receptor beta chain under discussion was sequenced for a study of shared clonotypes between healthy human individuals. CD45RO+ cells went into CD8 memory alongside CCR7-negative CD45RA+ TemRA cells. Some clones are missing from TCRdb's copy, which holds only in-frame ones; the method was immunoSEQ multiplex PCR. The sample comprises around 690,000 clones, about 90% of which are singletons, and 34% rests with the top ten. CDR3 length equals 14 residues. V shed 2 bases and J 10 bases; nucleotides not matched to a gene: 8. Looked up from germline, CDR1 is MNHEY and CDR2 is SMNVEV (reference sequence).

The chain links TRBV27 to TRBJ1-1; 9 positions agree with TRBD1. This receptor was taken from a man younger than 30 in good health. Some clones in this sample may be carry-over from other donors' samples. The sequencing sample was made of memory CD8+ T cells from PBMCs. Sample subset: CD45RO+ cells pooled with CCR7-negative TemRA cells. The CDR3 loop is CASSLTHGTGLAFF. CDR3 DNA: TGTGCCAGCAGTTTAACCCACGGGACAGGGTTAGCTTTCTTT.